The clone carrying this T cell receptor beta chain was observed a few times. No antigen is known for it. The data derive from a study of regulatory T cells in long-lasting Graves disease. Across the study: Prior antithyroid drug treatment in newly diagnosed Graves' patients lasted under 3 months. Study-level results: Whereas approximately 980 public clonotypes were shared by new patients, persistent patients shared more, at over 2,500.

Library construction for TCR beta used iRepertoire HTBI primers and Arm-PCR of CDR3 regions. TCRdb re-called the multiplex PCR reads with MiXCR, one entry per CDR3 protein. In the table there are roughly 530,000 distinct CDR3 sequences, around 15% of which are singletons. Time point denoted: newly diagnosed GD, antithyroid drugs for less than 3 months. The TCR library was made from RNA extracted from PBMCs. Graves' disease diagnosis used American Thyroid Association guidelines. The sample was also reused in another study, on T cells in Graves' hyperthyroidism and ophthalmopathy.

This sequence originates from a woman aged 35 to 59 with Graves disease. The sequences come from peripheral blood mononuclear cells (PBMCs), collected at new diagnosis, from a patient treated with antithyroid drugs.

As DNA, the CDR3 is TGCGCCAGCAGCTCCTTAGGTTACAGGGCCAACACTGAAGCTTTCTTT. It yields the protein CASSSLGYRANTEAFF. The rearrangement links TRBV5-1 to TRBJ1-1, with D perhaps TRBD1 (6 bases). Germline assignment: CDR1 SGHRS and CDR2 YFSETQ. V was cut by 3 bases and J by 2 bases, with 17 bases left in between. This CDR3 has 16 residues.